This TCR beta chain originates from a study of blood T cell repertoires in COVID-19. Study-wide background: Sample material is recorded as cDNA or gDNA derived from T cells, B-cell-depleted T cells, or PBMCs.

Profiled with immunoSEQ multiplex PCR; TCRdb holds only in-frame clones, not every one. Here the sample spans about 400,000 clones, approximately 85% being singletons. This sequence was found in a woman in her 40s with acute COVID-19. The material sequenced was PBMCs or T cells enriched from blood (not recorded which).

CDR3 in amino acids: CASSERSAGYEQYF. CDR3 bases: TGCGCCAGCAGTGAGCGGAGCGCTGGCTATGAGCAGTACTTC. The V gene is TRBV10-2, the J gene TRBJ2-7; D unresolved. The ends were cut back, 2 bases at V and 7 bases at J, with 15 bases in the middle. The CDR3 runs to 14 residues. CDR1 and CDR2 from the germline V gene are WSHSY and SAAADI.